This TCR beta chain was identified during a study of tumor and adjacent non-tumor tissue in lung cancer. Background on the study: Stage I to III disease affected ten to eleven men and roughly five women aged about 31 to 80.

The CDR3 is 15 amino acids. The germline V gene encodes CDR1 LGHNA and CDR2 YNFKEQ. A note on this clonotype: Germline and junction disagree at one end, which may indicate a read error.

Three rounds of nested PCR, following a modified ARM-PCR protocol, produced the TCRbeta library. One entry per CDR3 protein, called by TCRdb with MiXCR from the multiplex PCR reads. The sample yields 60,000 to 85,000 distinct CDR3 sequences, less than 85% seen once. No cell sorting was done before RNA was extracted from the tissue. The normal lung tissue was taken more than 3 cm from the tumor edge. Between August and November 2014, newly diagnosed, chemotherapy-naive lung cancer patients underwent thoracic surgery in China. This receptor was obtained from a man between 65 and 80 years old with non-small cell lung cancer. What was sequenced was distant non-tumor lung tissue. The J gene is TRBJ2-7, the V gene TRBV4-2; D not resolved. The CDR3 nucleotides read TGTGCCAGCAGCCAAGAGAGTTGCAGCCACTACGAGCTGTACTTC. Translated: CASSQESCSHYELYF.